This T cell receptor (beta chain) was profiled in a study of blood T cell repertoires in COVID-19. Study-wide context: From the United States, Italy and Spain came samples of acute and convalescent COVID-19. The analysed material was cDNA or gDNA that came from T cells, B-cell-depleted T cells, or PBMCs.

The CDR3 spans 15 residues. CDR1 and CDR2 (germline): LNHNV, YYDKDF (reference sequence). Trimming cost V 1 base and J 6 bases, with 12 bases left between them. Only in-frame clones appear in the TCRdb table, and some are missing; sequencing was by immunoSEQ multiplex PCR. This table holds about 180,000 clones, 70% to 90% found once. The gene calls are TRBV15 and TRBJ2-2; D gene unclear. The specimen was peripheral blood. This clonotype was sampled from a woman aged 25 to 39 with active or convalescent COVID-19. The DNA of the CDR3 is TGTGCCACCAGCAGAGGGGCAGCTTACCCCGGGGAGCTGTTTTTT. It translates to CATSRGAAYPGELFF.